This T cell receptor (beta chain) appears in the sequencing data of a study of blood T cell repertoires in COVID-19. Study-wide background: T cells, B-cell-depleted T cells, or PBMCs supplied cDNA or gDNA.

Across roughly 25 US areas, participants ranged in age from about 18 to 100 years. Clinical history as reported by participants underpinned cohort assignment. Per the original data handling: It was from reference gene primer amplification that nucleated cell counts were estimated. Assay used: immunoSEQ multiplex PCR; TCRdb lists only in-frame clones, some missing. V and J calls and clone size are those listed in that table; D and trimming were worked out from the DNA. The table has fewer than 250,000 clones, 65% to 85% seen once. The sequence derives from a woman aged 40 to 50 who had recovered from COVID-19. The sample comprised PBMCs or T cells enriched from blood (not recorded which).

CDR3 DNA: TGTGCCTGGGCCTCGGGACTAGCCATCGGGGAGCAGTTCTTC. This translates into CAWASGLAIGEQFF. The chain joins TRBV30 to TRBJ2-1; 9 bases fit TRBD2. Germline CDR1 is GTSNPN and CDR2 is SVGIG (reference sequence). J was trimmed by 10 bases and V by 5 bases; bases with no gene match: 12. There are 14 residues in the CDR3.